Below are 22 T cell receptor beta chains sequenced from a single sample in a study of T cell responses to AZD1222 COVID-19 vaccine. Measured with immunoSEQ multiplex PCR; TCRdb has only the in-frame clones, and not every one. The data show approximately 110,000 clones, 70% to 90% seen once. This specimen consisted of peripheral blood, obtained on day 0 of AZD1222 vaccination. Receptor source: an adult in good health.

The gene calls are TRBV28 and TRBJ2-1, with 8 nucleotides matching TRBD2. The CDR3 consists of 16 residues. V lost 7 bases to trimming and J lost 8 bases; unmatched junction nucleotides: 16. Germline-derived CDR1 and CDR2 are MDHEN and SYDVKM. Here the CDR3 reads CASTSVSGIGRDEQFF. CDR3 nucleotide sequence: TGTGCCAGCACATCGGTTAGCGGGATCGGTAGGGATGAGCAGTTCTTC. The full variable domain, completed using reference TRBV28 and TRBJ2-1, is DVKVTQSSRYLVKRTGEKVFLECVQDMDHENMFWYRQDPGLGLRLIYFSYDVKMKEKGDIPEGYSVSREKKERFSLILESASTNQTSMYLCASTSVSGIGRDEQFFGPGTRLTVL.

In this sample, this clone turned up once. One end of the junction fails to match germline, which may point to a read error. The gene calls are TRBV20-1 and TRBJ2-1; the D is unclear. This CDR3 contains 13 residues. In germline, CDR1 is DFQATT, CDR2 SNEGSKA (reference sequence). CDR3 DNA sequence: TGCAGTGCTAGTACAGTATCCTTCAATGAGCAGTTCTTC. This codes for CSASTVSFNEQFF.

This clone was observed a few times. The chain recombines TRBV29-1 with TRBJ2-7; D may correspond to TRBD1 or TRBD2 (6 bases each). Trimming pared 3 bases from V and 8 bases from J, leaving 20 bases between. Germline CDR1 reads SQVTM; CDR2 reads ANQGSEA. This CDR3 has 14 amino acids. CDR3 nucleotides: TGCAGCGTTGACGGGGGCTTTTATGGTGGAAAGCAGTACTTC. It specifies CSVDGGFYGGKQYF.

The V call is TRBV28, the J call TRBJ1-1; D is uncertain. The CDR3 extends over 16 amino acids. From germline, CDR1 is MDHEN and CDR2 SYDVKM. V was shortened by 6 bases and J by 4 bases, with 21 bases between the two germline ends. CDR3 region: CASSPFGESGRTEAFF. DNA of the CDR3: TGTGCCAGCAGCCCATTTGGGGAGAGTGGGCGCACTGAAGCTTTCTTT.

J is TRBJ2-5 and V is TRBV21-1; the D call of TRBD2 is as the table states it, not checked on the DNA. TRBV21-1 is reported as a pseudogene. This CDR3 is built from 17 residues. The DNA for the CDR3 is TGTGCCAGCAGCCAAAGGGATGGCGGGGGGGCCGGGGAGACCCAGTACTTC. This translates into CASSQRDGGGAGETQYF.

This chain's CDR3 is CASISASAYNEQFF. The CDR3 DNA reads as TGCGCCAGCATTTCTGCTAGCGCATACAATGAGCAGTTCTTC. The V call is TRBV10-2, the J call TRBJ2-1, with D perhaps matching TRBD2 (6 bases). Looked up from germline, CDR1 is WSHSY and CDR2 is SAAADI. Trimming stripped 7 bases from V and 4 bases from J, with 14 bases between. This CDR3 comprises 14 residues.

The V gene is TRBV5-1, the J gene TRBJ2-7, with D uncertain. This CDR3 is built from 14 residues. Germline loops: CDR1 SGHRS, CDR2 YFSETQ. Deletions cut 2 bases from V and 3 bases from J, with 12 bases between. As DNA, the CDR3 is TGCGCCAGCAGCTTCGAACCAGCTCGCTACGAGCAGTACTTC. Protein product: CASSFEPARYEQYF.

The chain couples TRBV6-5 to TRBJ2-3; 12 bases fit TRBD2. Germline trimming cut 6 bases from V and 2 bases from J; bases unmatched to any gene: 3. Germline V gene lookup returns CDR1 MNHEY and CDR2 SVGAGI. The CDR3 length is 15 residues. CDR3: CASRTSGSVTDTQYF. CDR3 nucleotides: TGTGCCAGCAGGACTAGCGGGAGTGTCACAGATACGCAGTATTTT.

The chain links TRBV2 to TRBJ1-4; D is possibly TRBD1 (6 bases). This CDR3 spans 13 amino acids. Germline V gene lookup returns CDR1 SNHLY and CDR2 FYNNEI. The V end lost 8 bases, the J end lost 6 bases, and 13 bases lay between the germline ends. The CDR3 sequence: CASRTGRDEKLFF. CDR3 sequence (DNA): TGTGCCAGCCGAACAGGGAGGGATGAAAAACTGTTTTTT.

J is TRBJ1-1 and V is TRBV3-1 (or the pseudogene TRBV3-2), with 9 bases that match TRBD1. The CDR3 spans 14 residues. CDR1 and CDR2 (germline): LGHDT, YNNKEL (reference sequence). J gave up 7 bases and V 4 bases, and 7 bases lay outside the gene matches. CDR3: CASSRGTGGVEAFF. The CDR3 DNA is TGTGCCAGCAGCCGGGGCACAGGGGGCGTTGAAGCTTTCTTT.

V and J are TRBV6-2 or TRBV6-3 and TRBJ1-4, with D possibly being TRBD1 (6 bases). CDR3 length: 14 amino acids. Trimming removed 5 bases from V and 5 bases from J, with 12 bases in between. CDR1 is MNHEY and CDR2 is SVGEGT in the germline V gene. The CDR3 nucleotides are TGTGCCAGCAGTCAAGGACAGAAGAATGAAAAACTGTTTTTT. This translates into CASSQGQKNEKLFF.

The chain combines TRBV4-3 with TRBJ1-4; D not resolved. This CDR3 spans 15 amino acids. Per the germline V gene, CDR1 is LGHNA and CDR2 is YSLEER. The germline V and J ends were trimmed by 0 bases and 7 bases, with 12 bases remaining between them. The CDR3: CASSQEQGWAEKLFF. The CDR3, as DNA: TGCGCCAGCAGCCAAGAACAAGGGTGGGCTGAAAAACTGTTTTTT.

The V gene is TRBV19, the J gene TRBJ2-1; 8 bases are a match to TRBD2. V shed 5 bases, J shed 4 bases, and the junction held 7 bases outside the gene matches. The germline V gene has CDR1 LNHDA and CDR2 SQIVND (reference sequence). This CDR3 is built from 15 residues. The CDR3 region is CASSETSVGYNEQFF. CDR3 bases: TGTGCCAGTAGTGAGACTAGCGTAGGATACAATGAGCAGTTCTTC.

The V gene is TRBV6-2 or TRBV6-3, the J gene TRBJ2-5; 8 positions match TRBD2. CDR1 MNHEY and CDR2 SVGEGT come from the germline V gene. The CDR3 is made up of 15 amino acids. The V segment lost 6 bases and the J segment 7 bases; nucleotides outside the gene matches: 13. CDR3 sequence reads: CASSPPLAGGVTQYF. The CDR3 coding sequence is TGTGCCAGCAGCCCCCCCCTGGCGGGGGGAGTGACCCAGTACTTC.

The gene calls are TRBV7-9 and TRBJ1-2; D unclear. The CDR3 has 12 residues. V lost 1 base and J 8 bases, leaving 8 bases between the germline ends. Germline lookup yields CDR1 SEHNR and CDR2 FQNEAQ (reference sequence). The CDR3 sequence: CASSLELAGYTF. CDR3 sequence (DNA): TGTGCCAGCAGCTTAGAGCTGGCAGGCTACACCTTC.

CDR3 sequence: CASSLGTSGDTQYF. CDR3 coding DNA: TGCGCCAGCAGCCTAGGGACTAGTGGGGATACGCAGTATTTT. This chain joins TRBV5-1 and TRBJ2-3, with 8 positions matching TRBD2. CDR1 is SGHRS and CDR2 is YFSETQ in the germline V gene. The CDR3 runs to 14 residues. J gave up 6 bases and V 4 bases, and 7 bases lay outside the gene matches.

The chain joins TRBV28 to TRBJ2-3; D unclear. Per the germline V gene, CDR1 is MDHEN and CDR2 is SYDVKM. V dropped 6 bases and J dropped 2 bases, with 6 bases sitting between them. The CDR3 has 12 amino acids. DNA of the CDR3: TGTGCCAGCAGATCGAACACAGATACGCAGTATTTT. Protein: CASRSNTDTQYF.

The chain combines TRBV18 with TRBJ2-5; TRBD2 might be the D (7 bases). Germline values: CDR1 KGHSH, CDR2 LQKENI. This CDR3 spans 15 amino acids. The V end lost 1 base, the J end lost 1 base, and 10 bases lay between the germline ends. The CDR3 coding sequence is TGTGCCAGCTCACCACAGGGGGGGTCCCAAGAGACCCAGTACTTC. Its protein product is CASSPQGGSQETQYF.

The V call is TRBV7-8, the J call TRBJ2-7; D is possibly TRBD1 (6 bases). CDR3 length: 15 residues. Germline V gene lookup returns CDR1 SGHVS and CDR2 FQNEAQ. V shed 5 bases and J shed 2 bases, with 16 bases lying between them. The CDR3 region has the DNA TGTGCCAGCAGCAAGAACCGGGACATTGCCTACGAGCAGTACTTC. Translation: CASSKNRDIAYEQYF.

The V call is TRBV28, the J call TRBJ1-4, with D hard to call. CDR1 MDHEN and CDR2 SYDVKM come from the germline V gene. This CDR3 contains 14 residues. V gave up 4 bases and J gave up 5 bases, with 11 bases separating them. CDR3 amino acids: CASSSGPINEKLFF. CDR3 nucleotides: TGTGCCAGCAGTTCCGGACCGATAAATGAAAAACTGTTTTTT.

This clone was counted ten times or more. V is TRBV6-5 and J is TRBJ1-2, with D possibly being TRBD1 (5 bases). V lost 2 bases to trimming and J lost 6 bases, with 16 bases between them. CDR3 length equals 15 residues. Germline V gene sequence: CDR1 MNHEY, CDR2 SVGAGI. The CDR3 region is CASSYSPQGGDGYTF. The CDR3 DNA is TGTGCCAGCAGTTACAGTCCTCAGGGCGGGGATGGCTACACCTTC.

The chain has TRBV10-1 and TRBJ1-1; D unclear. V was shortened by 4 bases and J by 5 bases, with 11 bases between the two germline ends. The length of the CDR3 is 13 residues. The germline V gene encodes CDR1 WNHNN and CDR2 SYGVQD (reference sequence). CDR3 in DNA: TGCGCCAGCAGTGTCGGTACCAATACTGAAGCTTTCTTT. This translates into CASSVGTNTEAFF.